The clone carrying this T cell receptor (beta chain) was counted between two and nine times. As yet, its antigen is unknown. The sample is drawn from a study of cytomegalovirus exposure and HLA in healthy donors. Findings of the study overall: The authors later linked a missense DCLRE1C variant to TCR beta V- and J-gene trimming.

It was healthy bone marrow donors who served as donors. A multiplex PCR was run with 60 Vbeta primers and 13 Jbeta primers. The method was immunoSEQ multiplex PCR; TCRdb's version includes in-frame clones alone and lacks a portion of them. The sample shows 77,000 or so clones, around 75% of them seen only once. Germline CDR1 reads SGHDN; CDR2 reads FVKESK. With 4 bases clipped from V and 8 bases from J, the junction kept 6 bases outside the gene matches. The length of the CDR3 is 13 residues. This clonotype was obtained from a woman aged 40 to 55 in good health and CMV-seronegative. Sequenced material: PBMCs. The chain couples TRBV14 to TRBJ1-2; 8 bases line up with TRBD1. For the CDR3, the DNA is TGTGCCAGCAGCCCCCGCAGGGGGCAGGGCTACACCTTC. It translates to CASSPRRGQGYTF.